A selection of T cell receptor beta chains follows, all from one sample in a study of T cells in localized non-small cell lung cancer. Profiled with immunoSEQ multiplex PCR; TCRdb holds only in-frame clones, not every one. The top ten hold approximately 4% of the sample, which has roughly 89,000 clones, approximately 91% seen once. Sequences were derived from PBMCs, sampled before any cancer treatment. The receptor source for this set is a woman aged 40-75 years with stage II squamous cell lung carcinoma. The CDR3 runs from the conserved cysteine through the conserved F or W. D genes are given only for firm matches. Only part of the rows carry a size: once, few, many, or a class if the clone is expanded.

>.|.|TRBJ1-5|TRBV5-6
CASSLAGGGNQPQHF
TGTGCCAGCAGCTTGGCCGGGGGCGGTAATCAGCCCCAGCATTTT
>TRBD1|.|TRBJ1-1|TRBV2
CASRTGAVEAFF
TGTGCCAGTAGGACAGGGGCGGTTGAAGCTTTCTTT
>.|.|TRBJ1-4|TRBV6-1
CAGLDRRNEKLFF
TGTGCCGGTCTCGACAGACGTAATGAAAAACTGTTTTTT
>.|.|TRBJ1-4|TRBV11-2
CASSPGAAGNEKLFF
TGTGCCAGCAGCCCAGGGGCGGCAGGGAATGAAAAACTGTTTTTT
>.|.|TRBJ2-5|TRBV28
CASSFRQGKTQYF
TGTGCCAGCAGTTTTCGGCAGGGAAAGACCCAGTACTTC
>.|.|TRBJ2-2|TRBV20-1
CSAWWSGELFF
TGCAGTGCTTGGTGGTCCGGGGAGCTGTTTTTT
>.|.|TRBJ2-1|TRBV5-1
CASSLGGRLDEQFF
TGCGCCAGCAGCTTGGGGGGGCGCTTAGATGAGCAGTTCTTC
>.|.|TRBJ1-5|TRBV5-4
CASSLGAGGNQPQHF
TGTGCCAGCAGCTTGGGGGCAGGAGGCAATCAGCCCCAGCATTTT
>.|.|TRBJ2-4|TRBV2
CASRSDSNIQYF
TGTGCCAGCAGGTCAGACTCAAACATTCAGTACTTC
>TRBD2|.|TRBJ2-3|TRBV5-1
CASSLFWTSGNRTDTQYF
TGCGCCAGCAGCTTGTTTTGGACTAGCGGGAATCGCACAGATACGCAGTATTTT
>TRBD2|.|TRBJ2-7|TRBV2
CASRRLAGDDEQYF
TGTGCCAGCAGGCGACTAGCGGGAGACGACGAGCAGTACTTC
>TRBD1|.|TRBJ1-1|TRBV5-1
CASSSLPPGQGNVAEAFF
TGCGCCAGCAGCTCGTTACCCCCGGGACAGGGGAATGTGGCTGAAGCTTTCTTT
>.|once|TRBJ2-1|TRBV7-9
CASSLEGHEAFNEQFF
TGTGCCAGCAGCTTAGAGGGGCACGAGGCCTTCAATGAGCAGTTCTTC
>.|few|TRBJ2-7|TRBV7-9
CASMGWGQGSPQGSYEQYF
TGTGCCAGCATGGGTTGGGGGCAGGGATCCCCCCAAGGGTCCTACGAGCAGTACTTC
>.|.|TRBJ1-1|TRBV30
CAWITTMTEAFF
TGTGCCTGGATAACAACAATGACTGAAGCTTTCTTT
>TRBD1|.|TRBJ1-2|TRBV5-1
CASSRDRLYGYTF
TGCGCCAGCAGCCGGGACAGACTATATGGCTACACCTTC
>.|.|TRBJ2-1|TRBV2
CASSRSEQSSYNEQFF
TGTGCCAGCAGTCGGAGTGAACAAAGCTCCTACAATGAGCAGTTCTTC
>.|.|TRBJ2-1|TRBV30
CAWSTPDASSYNEQFF
TGTGCCTGGAGTACACCGGACGCTTCATCCTACAATGAGCAGTTCTTC
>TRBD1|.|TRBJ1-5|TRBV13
CASSLRGQNQPQHF
TGTGCCAGCAGCTTAAGGGGGCAGAATCAGCCCCAGCATTTT
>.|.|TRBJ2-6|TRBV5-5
CASSLLGGGTGANVLTF
TGTGCCAGCAGCTTGCTCGGAGGGGGAACTGGGGCCAACGTCCTGACTTTC
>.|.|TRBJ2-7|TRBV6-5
CASSTTESSYEQYF
TGTGCCAGCAGCACCACCGAGAGCTCCTACGAGCAGTACTTC
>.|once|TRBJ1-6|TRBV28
CASSRNSPLHF
TGTGCCAGCAGCCGAAATTCACCCCTCCACTTT
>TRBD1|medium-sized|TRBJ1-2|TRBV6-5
CASSYLRTGGSYGYTF
TGTGCCAGCAGTTACCTACGGACAGGGGGGTCCTATGGCTACACCTTC
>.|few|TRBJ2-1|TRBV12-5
CASGSKAGPNTRNEQFF
TGTGCTAGTGGCTCTAAGGCAGGGCCGAATACTAGGAATGAGCAGTTCTTC
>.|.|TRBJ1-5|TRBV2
CASSEVGQPQHF
TGTGCCAGCAGTGAAGTCGGTCAGCCCCAGCATTTT
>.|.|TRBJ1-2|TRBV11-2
CASSLGSGTGGYTF
TGTGCCAGCAGCTTAGGAAGCGGGACGGGTGGCTACACCTTC